This T cell receptor (beta chain) was retrieved from a study of TIL therapy for anti-PD-1-resistant metastatic lung cancer. In the study overall: Most patients had lung adenocarcinoma; several tumors were EGFR-mutant, two ALK-rearranged; half smoked currently or formerly. Tumors carried a median approximately 1.6 non-synonymous mutations per megabase. Overall study findings and caveats: The cohort had more treatment-naive, never-smoker and oncogene-addicted patients than typical.

This was the immunoSEQ v3 assay. Generated by immunoSEQ multiplex PCR, the TCRdb table keeps only in-frame clones and is missing some. This table holds around 30,000 clones, around two thirds found once. Time point: pre-treatment sample, taken before nivolumab and TIL therapy. Germline CDR1 SNHLY, CDR2 FYNNEI. The CDR3 has 13 residues. With 7 bases removed from V and 1 base from J, the gap between germline ends came to 10 bases. About this clone itself: Its antigen is as yet unknown.

The sequence was obtained from a woman between 25 and 85 years old with non-small cell lung cancer. The sequencing here drew on blood, taken at baseline. The rearrangement uses TRBV2 and TRBJ1-1; no definite D call. The CDR3: CASMGDSNTEAFF. The DNA for the CDR3 is TGTGCCAGCATGGGAGATTCGAACACTGAAGCTTTCTTT.